This is a list of T cell receptor beta chains from one sample in a study of blood T cells in healthy people across ages. In TCRdb, the 5' RACE reads were re-called with MiXCR into one record per CDR3 protein. The data show around 620,000 distinct CDR3 sequences, roughly a quarter seen once. What was sequenced was blood. The receptors were gathered from a woman aged 70-85 years in good health. Both conserved end residues are part of each CDR3. The D gene is left open where the match is weak. A row's size may be missing; if present it is once, few, many or a size class.

CDR3 DNA: TGTGCCTGGACCCAAAAGCGCAGGCCCCTAGGCTATGGCTACACCTTC; CDR3 protein: CAWTQKRRPLGYGYTF; clone size: few; V gene: TRBV30; J gene: TRBJ1-2; D gene: .
CDR3 DNA: TGTGCCAGCAGTGGTGGCGTCCTCTCCTACGAGCAGTACTTC; CDR3 protein: CASSGGVLSYEQYF; clone size: .; V gene: TRBV6-1; J gene: TRBJ2-7; D gene: .
CDR3 DNA: TGTGCCAGCAGCTTCCGGGACAATAATGAAAAACTGTTTTTT; CDR3 protein: CASSFRDNNEKLFF; clone size: .; V gene: TRBV7-9; J gene: TRBJ1-4; D gene: .
CDR3 DNA: TGTGCCAGCAGTTACAAAAGGCCCGACGACGAGCAGTACTTC; CDR3 protein: CASSYKRPDDEQYF; clone size: .; V gene: TRBV6-2/TRBV6-3; J gene: TRBJ2-7; D gene: .
CDR3 DNA: TGTGCTAGTGGCTTATTCATTGGGACAGGTTCCGACGAGCAGTACTTC; CDR3 protein: CASGLFIGTGSDEQYF; clone size: .; V gene: TRBV12-5; J gene: TRBJ2-7; D gene: TRBD1
CDR3 DNA: TGTGCCAGCAGCTTTGTTAGCGGGGGTGTAGAGACCCAGTACTTC; CDR3 protein: CASSFVSGGVETQYF; clone size: .; V gene: TRBV7-9; J gene: TRBJ2-5; D gene: TRBD2
CDR3 DNA: TGCAGTGCTGGGGGCGCGTCCCGGGCCCCAGATACGCAGTATTTT; CDR3 protein: CSAGGASRAPDTQYF; clone size: few; V gene: TRBV20-1; J gene: TRBJ2-3; D gene: .
CDR3 DNA: TGCGCCAGCAGCCAAGATCTTGGTACAGGGGGTTACTCTGGGGCCAACGTCCTGACTTTC; CDR3 protein: CASSQDLGTGGYSGANVLTF; clone size: many; V gene: TRBV4-3; J gene: TRBJ2-6; D gene: TRBD1
CDR3 DNA: TGTGCCAGCAGCTTAGACACCCGGACACACGAGCAGTACTTC; CDR3 protein: CASSLDTRTHEQYF; clone size: few; V gene: TRBV7-9; J gene: TRBJ2-7; D gene: .
CDR3 DNA: TGTGCCAGCAGTTCTCTTGGTCCGGCCAGGGCTTATAGCAATCAGCCCCAGCATTTT; CDR3 protein: CASSSLGPARAYSNQPQHF; clone size: .; V gene: TRBV12-3/TRBV12-4; J gene: TRBJ1-5; D gene: .
CDR3 DNA: TGCAGTGCCCGGGGCCTCCTAGTCGTCGAGACCCAGTACTTC; CDR3 protein: CSARGLLVVETQYF; clone size: .; V gene: TRBV20-1; J gene: TRBJ2-5; D gene: .
CDR3 DNA: TGCAGTGCTCTCAAAAGGGGCGGGGGACCCGTAGGGAAAGAGACCCAGTACTTC; CDR3 protein: CSALKRGGGPVGKETQYF; clone size: few; V gene: TRBV20-1; J gene: TRBJ2-5; D gene: TRBD2
CDR3 DNA: TGTGCCACCTCTAAGGATAGAAATGAAAAACTGTTTTTT; CDR3 protein: CATSKDRNEKLFF; clone size: few; V gene: TRBV10-3; J gene: TRBJ1-4; D gene: .
CDR3 DNA: TGCGCCCGCAGCCCCGGACAGGGAGTCTCTGGGGCCAACGTCCTGACTTTC; CDR3 protein: CARSPGQGVSGANVLTF; clone size: .; V gene: TRBV4-3; J gene: TRBJ2-6; D gene: TRBD1
CDR3 DNA: TGCGCCAGCGCTTTAAAGACAGGGAACCAAGAGACTCAGTACTTC; CDR3 protein: CASALKTGNQETQYF; clone size: .; V gene: TRBV5-1; J gene: TRBJ2-5; D gene: TRBD1
CDR3 DNA: TGCAGTGCTAGTCCCTTGACAGGGACCTATGGTGGCTACACCTTC; CDR3 protein: CSASPLTGTYGGYTF; clone size: .; V gene: TRBV20-1; J gene: TRBJ1-2; D gene: TRBD1
CDR3 DNA: TGTGCCAGCAGCGTAGCGGGGGGCATCCCTTCTGAGCAGTTCTTC; CDR3 protein: CASSVAGGIPSEQFF; clone size: few; V gene: TRBV9; J gene: TRBJ2-1; D gene: .
CDR3 DNA: TGTGCCAGCAGCCTCCTAGGAGTAGGTTACAATGAGCAGTTCTTC; CDR3 protein: CASSLLGVGYNEQFF; clone size: few; V gene: TRBV7-3; J gene: TRBJ2-1; D gene: .
CDR3 DNA: TGCGCCAGCGAAATAAGAGGGACCCAGTACTTC; CDR3 protein: CASEIRGTQYF; clone size: once; V gene: TRBV5-1; J gene: TRBJ2-5; D gene: .
CDR3 DNA: TGTGCCAGCAGCGTCGGGGCGGGGGGTTACAACGAGCAGTACTTC; CDR3 protein: CASSVGAGGYNEQYF; clone size: few; V gene: TRBV7-9; J gene: TRBJ2-7; D gene: TRBD2
CDR3 DNA: TGTGCCAGCTCACAGGCGGGGCTCCAGCCCCAGCATTTT; CDR3 protein: CASSQAGLQPQHF; clone size: .; V gene: TRBV18; J gene: TRBJ1-5; D gene: .
CDR3 DNA: TGCGCCAGCAGCCAAAAACTAGCGAGGGATTATGAGACCCAGTACTTC; CDR3 protein: CASSQKLARDYETQYF; clone size: few; V gene: TRBV4-3; J gene: TRBJ2-5; D gene: TRBD2
CDR3 DNA: TGTGCCAGCAGCGTTTCTCCCGAGACCCAGTACTTC; CDR3 protein: CASSVSPETQYF; clone size: few; V gene: TRBV7-6; J gene: TRBJ2-5; D gene: .
CDR3 DNA: TGTGCCAGCAGTGCCTACAGGGACACCGGGGAGCTGTTTTTT; CDR3 protein: CASSAYRDTGELFF; clone size: .; V gene: TRBV12-3/TRBV12-4; J gene: TRBJ2-2; D gene: .
CDR3 DNA: TGTGCCAGCAGTGCAGACAGAGGTGGCTACACCTTC; CDR3 protein: CASSADRGGYTF; clone size: few; V gene: TRBV2; J gene: TRBJ1-2; D gene: .
CDR3 DNA: TGCGCCAGCAGTTCTACTAAAGCGGGAAGGGGTGGCGAGCAGTACTTC; CDR3 protein: CASSSTKAGRGGEQYF; clone size: .; V gene: TRBV5-1; J gene: TRBJ2-7; D gene: TRBD2
CDR3 DNA: TGTGCCAGCAGCTACCCAAAACTTCGGACAGGGCCCACCTACGAGCAGTACTTC; CDR3 protein: CASSYPKLRTGPTYEQYF; clone size: few; V gene: TRBV7-9; J gene: TRBJ2-7; D gene: TRBD1
CDR3 DNA: TGTGCCAGCAGCTTAGCCCAGAATGAGCAGTTCTTC; CDR3 protein: CASSLAQNEQFF; clone size: few; V gene: TRBV7-2; J gene: TRBJ2-1; D gene: .
CDR3 DNA: TGCGCCAGTCGGCTCAGGGCCGCCGTCGGGGATGGCTACACCTTC; CDR3 protein: CASRLRAAVGDGYTF; clone size: few; V gene: TRBV5-1; J gene: TRBJ1-2; D gene: .
CDR3 DNA: TGCGCCAGCAGCTTGGCCCCGGGACTAGCGACAGATACGCAGTATTTT; CDR3 protein: CASSLAPGLATDTQYF; clone size: few; V gene: TRBV5-1; J gene: TRBJ2-3; D gene: TRBD2
CDR3 DNA: TGTGCCAGCAGTTCTAGGAGCCCAACCGGGACGGGTGAAAAACTGTTTTTT; CDR3 protein: CASSSRSPTGTGEKLFF; clone size: .; V gene: TRBV7-2; J gene: TRBJ1-4; D gene: .
CDR3 DNA: TGTGCCAGCTCCCCGAGGCCTACGACAGGAATCTATGGCTACACCTTC; CDR3 protein: CASSPRPTTGIYGYTF; clone size: few; V gene: TRBV13; J gene: TRBJ1-2; D gene: .
CDR3 DNA: TGCGCCAGCAGCTCGGGACTTCGGGACTACGAGCAGTACTTC; CDR3 protein: CASSSGLRDYEQYF; clone size: few; V gene: TRBV5-1; J gene: TRBJ2-7; D gene: .
CDR3 DNA: TGTGCCAGCAGCAAAGACGGTGAGACAGCTCAAGAGACCCAGTACTTC; CDR3 protein: CASSKDGETAQETQYF; clone size: .; V gene: TRBV21-1; J gene: TRBJ2-5; D gene: .
CDR3 DNA: TGCAGTGCTAGCCACGGGGTTACCTACGAGCAGTACTTC; CDR3 protein: CSASHGVTYEQYF; clone size: many; V gene: TRBV20-1; J gene: TRBJ2-7; D gene: .
CDR3 DNA: TGTGCCACCAGTGATTTGGGACAGCAGTTCTTC; CDR3 protein: CATSDLGQQFF; clone size: few; V gene: TRBV24-1; J gene: TRBJ2-1; D gene: .
CDR3 DNA: TGTGCCAGCAGTCTCTTCCCGGGACAGTACGAGCAGTACTTC; CDR3 protein: CASSLFPGQYEQYF; clone size: .; V gene: TRBV2; J gene: TRBJ2-7; D gene: TRBD1
CDR3 DNA: TGTGCCAGCTCACTCGCAGGGGCAAGCAATCAGCCCCAGCATTTT; CDR3 protein: CASSLAGASNQPQHF; clone size: .; V gene: TRBV18; J gene: TRBJ1-5; D gene: .
CDR3 DNA: TGCAGTGCTTACAGGGGTACTAGCACAGATACGCAGTATTTT; CDR3 protein: CSAYRGTSTDTQYF; clone size: few; V gene: TRBV20-1; J gene: TRBJ2-3; D gene: TRBD1
CDR3 DNA: TGTGCCAGCAGCCTCAGGGGGCGAGAAAACACCATATATTTT; CDR3 protein: CASSLRGRENTIYF; clone size: .; V gene: TRBV12-3/TRBV12-4; J gene: TRBJ1-3; D gene: TRBD1
CDR3 DNA: TGTGCCATCAGTCCCTACAGGGGCACTGAAGCTTTCTTT; CDR3 protein: CAISPYRGTEAFF; clone size: once; V gene: TRBV10-3; J gene: TRBJ1-1; D gene: TRBD1
CDR3 DNA: TGCAGTGCTAGCGGAATCACGAGGGAAGAAAAACTGTTTTTT; CDR3 protein: CSASGITREEKLFF; clone size: .; V gene: TRBV20-1; J gene: TRBJ1-4; D gene: .